Shown below are 32 T cell receptor beta chains from a single sample sequenced in a study of blood T cell repertoires in COVID-19. Assay: immunoSEQ multiplex PCR; the TCRdb copy retains only in-frame clones and omits some. Here the sample spans approximately 49,000 clones, roughly 88% being singletons. Input material: peripheral blood. All receptors derive from a man in his fifties with active COVID-19.

This sequence joins TRBV6-1 and TRBJ1-1; D perhaps matches TRBD1 (6 bases). The germline gives CDR1 MNHNS, CDR2 SASEGT. This CDR3 is built from 16 residues. Trimming took off 0 bases at V and 7 bases at J, with 18 bases between the two ends. The CDR3: CASSEAHSFQGNEAFF. The CDR3, as DNA: TGTGCCAGCAGTGAAGCCCACTCTTTCCAGGGGAATGAAGCTTTCTTT.

This chain links TRBV11-3 with TRBJ1-3; no clear D gene. The CDR3 has 13 amino acids. Between the trimmed V and J ends, which lost 5 bases and 0 bases, there was a span of 5 bases. Germline-derived CDR1 and CDR2 are SGHNT and YENEEA. This chain's CDR3 is CASSGGSGNTIYF. Here the CDR3 DNA reads TGTGCCAGCAGCGGAGGCTCTGGAAACACCATATATTTT.

This chain joins TRBV11-3 and TRBJ2-7, with 10 bases lining up with TRBD1. The CDR3 runs to 15 residues. J lost 3 bases, V lost 3 bases, and 5 bases had no gene match. Germline assignment: CDR1 SGHNT and CDR2 YENEEA. CDR3 sequence reads: CASSFPGQGLYEQYF. The DNA of the CDR3 is TGTGCCAGCAGCTTCCCGGGACAGGGGCTCTACGAGCAGTACTTC.

This sequence joins TRBV18 and TRBJ2-3; D is possibly TRBD2 (6 bases). V lost 1 base to trimming and J lost 5 bases, with 16 bases between them. The V gene's germline CDR1 is KGHSH and CDR2 LQKENI. The CDR3 has 16 residues. The CDR3, as DNA: TGTGCCAGCTCACCACGAAGACTAGACGTAGGAGATACGCAGTATTTT. Protein product: CASSPRRLDVGDTQYF.

The chain has TRBV6-5 and TRBJ2-7; D is possibly TRBD2 (6 bases). Germline CDR1 MNHEY, CDR2 SVGAGI. This CDR3 has 14 amino acids. V was pared by 7 bases and J by 2 bases, with 15 bases between. CDR3 sequence reads: CASMGLHPPYEQYF. CDR3 coding DNA: TGTGCCAGCATGGGACTCCATCCCCCCTACGAGCAGTACTTC.

The chain uses TRBV4-3 and TRBJ1-3; possible D gene TRBD1, 5 bases. CDR1 LGHNA and CDR2 YSLEER come from the germline V gene. This CDR3 contains 15 residues. V lost 2 bases and J 2 bases, leaving 10 bases between the germline ends. The chain's CDR3 is CASSQSGGAGNTIYF. The CDR3 DNA sequence: TGCGCCAGCAGCCAATCTGGGGGGGCTGGAAACACCATATATTTT.

The chain employs TRBV6-5 and TRBJ1-1; D is ambiguous. V was shortened by 7 bases and J by 2 bases, with 14 bases between the two germline ends. This CDR3 comprises 14 residues. Germline values: CDR1 MNHEY, CDR2 SVGAGI. The CDR3 reads CASTRRGRNTEAFF. CDR3 nucleotides: TGTGCCAGCACCCGACGGGGTCGTAACACTGAAGCTTTCTTT.

The chain couples TRBV14 to TRBJ2-2, with D maybe TRBD1 (5 bases). Germline lookup yields CDR1 SGHDN and CDR2 FVKESK. V lost 1 base and J lost 1, with 7 bases in between. The CDR3 covers 15 residues. The CDR3 here is CASSQVQGNTGELFF. The CDR3 DNA sequence: TGTGCCAGCAGCCAAGTGCAGGGGAACACCGGGGAGCTGTTTTTT.

V is TRBV27 and J is TRBJ2-6, with D tentatively TRBD2 (6 bases). The germline V gene encodes CDR1 MNHEY and CDR2 SMNVEV (reference sequence). The V end lost 3 bases, the J end lost 1 base, and 10 bases lay between the germline ends. The CDR3 spans 16 residues. The CDR3, as DNA: TGTGCCAGCAGTTTGGAGGGGCGATCTGGGGCCAACGTCCTGACTTTC. It specifies CASSLEGRSGANVLTF.

This clone came up once. The chain uses TRBV3-1 (or the pseudogene TRBV3-2) and TRBJ2-1, with TRBD2 as a possible D gene (6 bases). The CDR3 has 15 amino acids. CDR1 and CDR2 (germline): LGHDT, YNNKEL (reference sequence). The V gene lost 0 bases and the J gene lost 6 bases, with 12 bases spanning the gap. In nucleotides, the CDR3 is TGTGCCAGCAGCCAAGATGGAGGGCAGGGCAATGAGCAGTTCTTC. Protein: CASSQDGGQGNEQFF.

CDR3 region: CASSFTRQGAFNQPQHF. For the CDR3, the DNA is TGTGCCAGCAGTTTCACCCGACAGGGGGCTTTCAATCAGCCCCAGCATTTT. V usage is TRBV6-2 or TRBV6-3 and J usage is TRBJ1-5; TRBD1 matches 10 bases. The germline V gene encodes CDR1 MNHEY and CDR2 SVGEGT. This CDR3 has 17 residues. J gave up 3 bases and V 4 bases, and 9 bases lay outside the gene matches.

This chain uses TRBV30 with TRBJ1-1; D might be TRBD1 (6 bases). V shed 5 bases and J shed 10 bases, with 17 bases lying between them. CDR1 GTSNPN and CDR2 SVGIG come from the germline V gene (reference sequence). CDR3 size: 12 residues. The chain's CDR3 is CAWEDRPTGAFF. CDR3 nucleotides: TGTGCCTGGGAGGACAGACCGACGGGAGCTTTCTTT.

V and J are TRBV19 and TRBJ2-6; TRBD2 might be the D (5 bases). Germline V gene data show CDR1 as LNHDA and CDR2 as SQIVND (reference sequence). The CDR3 runs 16 residues. V shed 6 bases and J shed 0 bases, with 12 bases lying between them. The CDR3 DNA follows: TGTGCCAGTAGGAGGGAAGGGCGCTCTGGGGCCAACGTCCTGACTTTC. This codes for CASRREGRSGANVLTF. The full variable domain, in which reference TRBV19 and TRBJ2-6 provide the parts outside the CDR3, is DGGITQSPKYLFRKEGQNVTLSCEQNLNHDAMYWYRQDPGQGLRLIYYSQIVNDFQKGDIAEGYSVSREKKESFPLTVTSAQKNPTAFYLCASRREGRSGANVLTFGAGSRLTVL.

This rearrangement joins TRBV25-1 to TRBJ2-4, with TRBD2 as a possible D gene (5 bases). From germline, CDR1 is MGHDK and CDR2 SYGVNS. The CDR3 totals 13 residues. V dropped 3 bases and J dropped 9 bases, with 12 bases sitting between them. The CDR3 DNA is TGTGCCAGCAGTGATGTAGCGCCGGGCATTCAGTACTTC. Translating gives CASSDVAPGIQYF.

J is TRBJ1-6 and V is TRBV5-4; D is unresolved. Trimming took off 0 bases at V and 10 bases at J, with 8 bases between the two ends. From germline, CDR1 is SGHNT and CDR2 YYREEE (reference sequence). This CDR3 has 13 residues. In nucleotides, the CDR3 is TGTGCCAGCAGCTTGGCCGGGGAGTCACCCCTCCACTTT. Encoded protein: CASSLAGESPLHF.

This clone was counted once. The chain is built from TRBV12-5 and TRBJ2-6, with 7 bases lining up with TRBD1. Germline V gene lookup returns CDR1 LGHNT and CDR2 FRNRAP. Losses at the gene ends were 6 bases for V and 2 bases for J; bases not matched to a gene: 4. There are 15 residues in the CDR3. This CDR3 is CASGLQGPGANVLTF. The CDR3 DNA reads TGTGCTAGTGGGCTACAGGGGCCTGGGGCCAACGTCCTGACTTTC. Based on the CDR3 plus reference TRBV12-5 and TRBJ2-6, the full variable domain is DARVTQTPRHKVTEMGQEVTMRCQPILGHNTVFWYRQTMMQGLELLAYFRNRAPLDDSGMPKDRFSAEMPDATLATLKIQPSEPRDSAVYFCASGLQGPGANVLTFGAGSRLTVL.

CDR3 sequence reads: CASYGRDRLYGYTF. CDR3 coding DNA: TGTGCCAGCTACGGACGGGACAGACTGTATGGCTACACCTTC. The J gene is TRBJ1-2, the V gene TRBV2; TRBD1 matches 7 bases. Germline-derived CDR1 and CDR2 are SNHLY and FYNNEI. CDR3 length: 14 residues. Trimming at V came to 8 bases and at J to 5 bases, leaving 11 bases not matched to a gene.

This clone was seen a single time. The chain is built from TRBV7-9 and TRBJ2-5; TRBD1 matches at 11 bases. The germline gives CDR1 SEHNR, CDR2 FQNEAQ (reference sequence). This CDR3 contains 15 residues. J lost 5 bases, V lost 1 base, and 3 bases had no gene match. The CDR3 spells CASSLVGDRGETQYF. CDR3 nucleotide sequence: TGTGCCAGCAGCTTAGTGGGGGACAGGGGGGAGACCCAGTACTTC.

The chain carries TRBV10-3 and TRBJ2-7, with 7 bases matching TRBD2. J was trimmed by 7 bases and V by 3 bases; bases with no gene match: 12. The CDR3 is 15 amino acids. Germline CDR1 and CDR2: ENHRY and SYGVKD. The CDR3 region is CAISDPAGRVWEQYF. DNA for the CDR3: TGTGCCATCAGTGACCCGGCAGGGAGGGTCTGGGAGCAGTACTTC.

The V and J genes are TRBV5-1 and TRBJ2-1; 12 nucleotides agree with TRBD2. CDR1 is SGHRS and CDR2 is YFSETQ in the germline V gene. The ends lost 0 bases at V and 10 bases at J; junction bases unmatched: 5. CDR3 size: 15 residues. The CDR3 coding sequence is TGCGCCAGCAGCTTGGGGACTAGCGGGGTAGGGGAGCAGTTCTTC. Its translation is CASSLGTSGVGEQFF.

The chain couples TRBV5-1 to TRBJ2-3; a weak D match, TRBD2 (6 bases). Germline assignment: CDR1 SGHRS and CDR2 YFSETQ. Trimming shortened V by 0 bases and J by 1 base, and 9 bases separated the two germline ends. The CDR3 totals 15 residues. CDR3 sequence (DNA): TGCGCCAGCAGCTTGGCGGGACTGCGCACAGATACGCAGTATTTT. It codes for CASSLAGLRTDTQYF.

The J gene is TRBJ1-5, the V gene TRBV19; TRBD1 aligns across 10 bases. V trimming: 4 bases; J trimming: 6 bases; junction bases outside the gene matches: 9. The germline gives CDR1 LNHDA, CDR2 SQIVND (reference sequence). The length of the CDR3 is 16 residues. This chain's CDR3 is CASSTRDRGRGQPQHF. The CDR3 nucleotides are TGTGCCAGTAGTACACGGGACAGGGGAAGGGGTCAGCCCCAGCATTTT.

V gene TRBV5-1 combines with J gene TRBJ2-1; 9 bases are a match to TRBD2. Trimming at V came to 4 bases and at J to 8 bases, leaving 13 bases not matched to a gene. Germline V gene data show CDR1 as SGHRS and CDR2 as YFSETQ. This CDR3 has 16 residues. CDR3: CASSVLAGDRLHEQFF. CDR3 sequence (DNA): TGCGCCAGCAGCGTATTAGCGGGAGACCGATTACATGAGCAGTTCTTC.

The chain couples TRBV29-1 to TRBJ1-1, with D unclear. Germline loops: CDR1 SQVTM, CDR2 ANQGSEA. There are 14 residues in the CDR3. V was clipped by 4 bases and J by 0 bases, with 12 bases between them. CDR3 DNA: TGCAGCGTTGGGGAGGCCAGCCTGAACACTGAAGCTTTCTTT. This codes for CSVGEASLNTEAFF.

The J gene is TRBJ2-2, the V gene TRBV9; D unresolved. Trimming shortened V by 1 base and J by 2 bases, and 12 bases separated the two germline ends. The CDR3 is 16 amino acids. Germline V gives CDR1 SGDLS, CDR2 YYNGEE. The CDR3, as DNA: TGTGCCAGCAGCGTATCCCAGGTCATTAACACCGGGGAGCTGTTTTTT. Protein sequence: CASSVSQVINTGELFF. The whole variable domain, filled in from reference TRBV9 and TRBJ2-2, reads DSGVTQTPKHLITATGQRVTLRCSPRSGDLSVYWYQQSLDQGLQFLIQYYNGEERAKGNILERFSAQQFPDLHSELNLSSLELGDSALYFCASSVSQVINTGELFFGEGSRLTVL.

V usage is TRBV6-2 or TRBV6-3 and J usage is TRBJ1-2; 7 bases map to TRBD1. The CDR3 covers 14 residues. Germline trimming cut 5 bases from V and 2 bases from J; bases unmatched to any gene: 5. Germline V gene sequence: CDR1 MNHEY, CDR2 SVGEGT. The CDR3 loop reads CASSIQGTNYGYTF. CDR3 in DNA: TGTGCCAGCAGTATACAGGGGACGAACTATGGCTACACCTTC.

The V and J genes are TRBV3-1 (or the pseudogene TRBV3-2) and TRBJ2-5; TRBD1 aligns across 8 bases. This CDR3 has 16 residues. The V gene end was trimmed by 3 bases and the J gene end by 2 bases; junction bases not matched to a gene: 8. Per the germline V gene, CDR1 is LGHDT and CDR2 is YNNKEL (reference sequence). The CDR3 protein is CASSHTTGQGQETQYF. The CDR3 DNA follows: TGTGCCAGCAGCCATACGACAGGACAGGGACAAGAGACCCAGTACTTC.

This clone was seen a few times. V and J are TRBV5-1 and TRBJ2-1; TRBD2 matches at 8 bases. Per germline, CDR1 SGHRS and CDR2 YFSETQ. The CDR3 is 18 amino acids. With 6 bases clipped from V and 0 bases from J, the junction kept 14 bases outside the gene matches. The CDR3 spells CASTPGGAGAISYNEQFF. Here the CDR3 DNA reads TGCGCCAGCACACCCGGGGGAGCGGGGGCCATCTCCTACAATGAGCAGTTCTTC.

The V gene is TRBV3-1 (or the pseudogene TRBV3-2), the J gene TRBJ2-7; tentative D call: TRBD1 (5 bases). The V end lost 2 bases, the J end lost 2 bases, and 13 bases lay between the germline ends. CDR1 and CDR2 from the germline V gene are LGHDT and YNNKEL (reference sequence). There are 15 residues in the CDR3. CDR3 DNA sequence: TGTGCCAGCAGCCAACAGGGTCCGAGAACCTACGAGCAGTACTTC. Translated, it gives CASSQQGPRTYEQYF.

This chain links TRBV27 with TRBJ2-5, with a weak D call TRBD2 (7 bases). Germline V lookup: CDR1 MNHEY, CDR2 SMNVEV (reference sequence). The CDR3 consists of 16 residues. The V and J ends lost 2 bases and 4 bases respectively, with 17 bases between them. Here the CDR3 reads CASSLRGGRRRETQYF. CDR3 coding DNA: TGTGCCAGCAGTTTAAGGGGGGGCCGCCGCCGAGAGACCCAGTACTTC.

This chain links TRBV2 with TRBJ1-1; no definite D call. Deletions cut 7 bases from V and 3 bases from J, with 9 bases between. Germline V gene sequence: CDR1 SNHLY, CDR2 FYNNEI. The CDR3 runs to 12 residues. The CDR3 sequence is CASKAGYTEAFF. The DNA for the CDR3 is TGTGCCAGCAAGGCGGGATACACTGAAGCTTTCTTT.

The CDR3 is CASSQSGSPLHF. In nucleotides, the CDR3 is TGTGCCAGCAGCCAATCGGGATCACCCCTCCACTTT. This chain links TRBV3-1 (or the pseudogene TRBV3-2) with TRBJ1-6; no clear D gene. The CDR3 has 12 residues. Germline CDR1 reads LGHDT; CDR2 reads YNNKEL (reference sequence). Trimming left V 2 bases short and J 10 bases short, with 6 bases between.